The 4 T cell receptor beta chains below all came from one sample that was sequenced in a study of human T cells and chemical hapten exposure. TCRdb re-called the RACE reads with MiXCR, one entry per CDR3 protein. The table records more than 100,000 distinct CDR3 sequences, approximately 15% of them present only once. Time point: patch test 1, 2 weeks after DPC sensitization. The treatment denotes: therapeutic diphenylcyclopropenone sensitization with weekly scalp DPC. The sequencing used whole blood, collected in connection with sensitization to the hapten diphenylcyclopropenone (DPC). The receptors were sampled from a man between 18 and 35 years old with alopecia areata. Some clones in this sample may be carry-over from other donors' samples.

This clonotype was seen only a few times. This chain uses TRBV5-4 with TRBJ1-3; TRBD1 matches at 10 bases. Germline CDR1 SGHNT, CDR2 YYREEE (reference sequence). Trimming cost V 4 bases and J 4 bases; bases outside gene matches: 8. The CDR3 runs to 16 residues. CDR3 protein: CASSPGGTGAGNTIYF. The CDR3, as DNA: TGTGCCAGCAGCCCCGGCGGGACAGGGGCCGGAAACACCATATATTTT.

This clonotype was picked up a small number of times. The rearrangement joins TRBV9 to TRBJ1-2; no clear D. Germline values: CDR1 SGDLS, CDR2 YYNGEE. V was cut by 0 bases and J by 0 bases, with 6 bases left in between. The CDR3 is 14 residues long. CDR3 bases: TGTGCCAGCAGCGTAGGGTCCTCTAACTATGGCTACACCTTC. Protein sequence: CASSVGSSNYGYTF.

This chain connects TRBV12-3 or TRBV12-4 to TRBJ2-1; 7 positions match TRBD2. V shed 7 bases, J shed 9 bases, and the junction held 9 bases outside the gene matches. This CDR3 region has 13 residues. The CDR3 coding sequence is TGTGCCAGCACCCCAAGGGAGGGGAGTGAGCAGTTCTTC. It encodes CASTPREGSEQFF.

This clonotype has just a few counts. V is TRBV7-9 and J is TRBJ1-2; a weak D match, TRBD1 (5 bases). The germline gives CDR1 SEHNR, CDR2 FQNEAQ (reference sequence). The CDR3 totals 15 residues. V lost 1 base to trimming and J lost 9 bases, with 18 bases between them. DNA for the CDR3: TGTGCCAGCAGCTTAGAAGGGGCGCCCTATGAACGCTACACCTTC. The encoded protein is CASSLEGAPYERYTF.